Here is one T cell receptor beta chain with its context. Its antigen is unidentified. These data are taken from a study of cytomegalovirus exposure and HLA in healthy donors. In the study overall: Across under 450 genotyped donors, approximately 81% landed in the Caucasian-associated ancestry cluster. Study-wide results and caveats: A later analysis linked a missense variant in DCLRE1C to the trimming of TCR beta V and J genes. Analyses of presence and absence presupposed an approximately uniform sequencing depth across donors.

The ends lost 0 bases at V and 2 bases at J; junction bases unmatched: 5. CDR1 is SGDLS, CDR2 YYNGEE, per germline. The CDR3 has 16 amino acids. A multiplex PCR was run with 60 Vbeta primers and 13 Jbeta primers. Original methodology: In a later analysis, the count reached about 82 million unique TCR beta chains, with about 9.9 million shared. Profiling relied on immunoSEQ multiplex PCR, and the TCRdb table lists in-frame clones only, not all of them. V and J calls and clone size follow that table, whereas D and trimming were derived from the DNA. The sample records roughly 120,000 clones, over 65% being singletons.

The receptor's source is a man under 40 in good health and CMV-seropositive. Sequenced input: PBMCs. V gene TRBV9 combines with J gene TRBJ2-3; TRBD2 matches at 8 bases. The CDR3 bases are TGTGCCAGCAGCGTAGACGGAGCGGGAGCCACAGATACGCAGTATTTT. Translating gives CASSVDGAGATDTQYF.